This T cell receptor (beta chain) was sequenced for a study of chemoradiotherapy in HPV16-positive cancers. Study observations and caveats: HPV-responsive T-cell expansion during chemoradiotherapy was linked to improved recurrence-free survival in HPV16-positive patients.

As regards this clone: Antigen: not known.

Trimming removed 6 bases from V and 10 bases from J, with 22 bases in between. Germline V gene sequence: CDR1 SNHLY, CDR2 FYNNEI. This CDR3 spans 16 amino acids. The data were produced by immunoSEQ multiplex PCR, yet TCRdb's version contains in-frame clones alone and is incomplete. The repertoire holds roughly 30,000 clones, approximately 92% seen once, with 3% to 4% in the top ten. V gene TRBV2 combines with J gene TRBJ1-6, with D perhaps matching TRBD1 (5 bases). This receptor was identified in a human donor with HPV-associated anogenital cancer. Specimen: blood, collected from a patient who underwent chemoradiotherapy. This CDR3 reads CASSQPAGPYFSPLHF. The DNA for the CDR3 is TGTGCCAGCAGCCAGCCGGCAGGGCCCTATTTCTCACCCCTCCACTTT. Full variable domain (rest looked up from reference TRBV2 and TRBJ1-6): EPEVTQTPSHQVTQMGQEVILRCVPISNHLYFYWYRQILGQKVEFLVSFYNNEISEKSEIFDDQFSVERPDGSNFTLKIRSTKLEDSAMYFCASSQPAGPYFSPLHFGNGTRLTVT.